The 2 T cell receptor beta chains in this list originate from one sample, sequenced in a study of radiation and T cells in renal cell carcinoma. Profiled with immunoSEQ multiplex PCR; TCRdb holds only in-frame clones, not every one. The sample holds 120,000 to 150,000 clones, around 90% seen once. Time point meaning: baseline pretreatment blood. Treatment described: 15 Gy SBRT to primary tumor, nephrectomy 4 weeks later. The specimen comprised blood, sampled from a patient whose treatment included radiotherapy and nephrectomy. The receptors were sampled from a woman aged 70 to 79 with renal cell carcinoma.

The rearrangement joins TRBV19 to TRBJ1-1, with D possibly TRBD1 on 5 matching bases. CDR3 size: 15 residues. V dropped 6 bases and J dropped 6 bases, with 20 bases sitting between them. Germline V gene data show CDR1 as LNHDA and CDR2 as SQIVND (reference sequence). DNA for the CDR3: TGTGCCAGTAGCCGCGGCCGGGGGAGGGAATCTGAAGCTTTCTTT. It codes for CASSRGRGRESEAFF.

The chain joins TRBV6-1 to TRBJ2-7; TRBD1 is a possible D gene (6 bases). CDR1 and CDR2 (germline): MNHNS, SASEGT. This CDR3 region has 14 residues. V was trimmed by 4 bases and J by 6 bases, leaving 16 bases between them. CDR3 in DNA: TGTGCCAGCAGTGGAACGAGACAGGTCTCCGAGCAGTACTTC. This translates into CASSGTRQVSEQYF.